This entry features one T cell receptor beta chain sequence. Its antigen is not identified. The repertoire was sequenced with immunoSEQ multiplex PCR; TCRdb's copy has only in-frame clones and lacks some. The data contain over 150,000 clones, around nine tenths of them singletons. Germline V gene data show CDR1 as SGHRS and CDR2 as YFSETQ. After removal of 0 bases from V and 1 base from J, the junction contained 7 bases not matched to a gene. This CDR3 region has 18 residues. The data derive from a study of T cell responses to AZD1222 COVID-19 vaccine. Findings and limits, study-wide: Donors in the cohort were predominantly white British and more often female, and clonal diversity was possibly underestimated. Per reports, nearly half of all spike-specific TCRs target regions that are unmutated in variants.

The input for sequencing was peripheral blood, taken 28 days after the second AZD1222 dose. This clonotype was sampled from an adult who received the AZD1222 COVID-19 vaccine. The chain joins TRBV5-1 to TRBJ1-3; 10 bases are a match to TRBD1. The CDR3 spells CASSLGPGTGASGNTIYF. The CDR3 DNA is TGCGCCAGCAGCTTGGGGCCCGGGACAGGGGCATCTGGAAACACCATATATTTT.